The 19 T cell receptor beta chains below were found in one sample sequenced in a study of shared clonotypes between healthy human individuals. Libraries were prepared by immunoSEQ multiplex PCR; TCRdb keeps only in-frame clonotypes and omits some of them. This table has 2 million to 2.5 million clones, about 95% appearing once. Selected positively for CCR7 and CD45RO-negative, naive CD8 cells excluded terminally differentiated effector memory CD45RA+ cells. Sequenced: naive CD8+ T cells sorted from blood. The receptors shown here come from a man between 18 and 29 years old in good health.

The chain is built from TRBV27 and TRBJ2-7; 7 bases map to TRBD2. With V trimmed by 5 bases and J by 0 bases, 13 bases remained unmatched. This CDR3 comprises 17 residues. Germline V CDR1 and CDR2: MNHEY, SMNVEV (reference sequence). DNA of the CDR3: TGTGCCAGCAGTAACATCTGGGTAGCGGGCGTCTCCTACGAGCAGTACTTC. Residues: CASSNIWVAGVSYEQYF.

The V call is TRBV4-2, the J call TRBJ2-1; no clear D. The CDR3 length is 14 residues. Trimming removed 0 bases at V and 7 bases at J, with 10 bases between. Germline CDR1 reads LGHNA; CDR2 reads YNFKEQ. CDR3 loop: CASSQDTNGNEQFF. CDR3 coding DNA: TGTGCCAGCAGCCAAGATACAAACGGGAATGAGCAGTTCTTC.

The V gene is TRBV14, the J gene TRBJ2-1; tentative D call: TRBD1 (5 bases). Trimming left V 3 bases short and J 5 bases short, with 14 bases between. The germline V gene has CDR1 SGHDN and CDR2 FVKESK. This CDR3 spans 15 amino acids. The CDR3 here is CASSHLMARDNEQFF. CDR3 sequence (DNA): TGTGCCAGCAGCCATTTGATGGCCAGGGACAATGAGCAGTTCTTC.

The gene calls are TRBV12-5 and TRBJ2-5; possibly TRBD2 for D (6 bases). The CDR3 loop spans 13 amino acids. Deletions cut 7 bases from V and 11 bases from J, with 20 bases between. The germline CDR1 and CDR2 sequences are LGHNT and FRNRAP. The CDR3 here is CASAQTSMGEQYF. The CDR3 DNA is TGTGCTAGTGCCCAGACTAGTATGGGGGAGCAGTACTTC.

J is TRBJ2-1 and V is TRBV30; 8 nucleotides line up with TRBD2. Germline assignment: CDR1 GTSNPN and CDR2 SVGIG (reference sequence). The CDR3 runs 14 residues. The J segment lost 0 bases and the V segment lost 7 bases, leaving 5 bases of the junction unmatched. The CDR3 nucleotides read TGTGCCTCGAACGGGAGGGGCTCCTACAATGAGCAGTTCTTC. Its translation: CASNGRGSYNEQFF.

This rearrangement joins TRBV2 to TRBJ2-5; the D is unclear. V shed 4 bases and J shed 4 bases, with 10 bases lying between them. The germline V gene encodes CDR1 SNHLY and CDR2 FYNNEI. This CDR3 spans 13 amino acids. In DNA, the CDR3 is TGTGCCAGCAGTGGGAGTCTCGGAGAGACCCAGTACTTC. Its protein product is CASSGSLGETQYF.

The CDR3 region has the DNA TGTGCCAGCAGCTTAGAGTTGGATTTCAAGCAGTACTTC. Its translation: CASSLELDFKQYF. This chain connects TRBV11-2 to TRBJ2-7; D remains ambiguous. This CDR3 has 13 amino acids. The V and J ends lost 0 bases and 8 bases respectively, with 11 bases between them. The germline V gene encodes CDR1 SGHAT and CDR2 FQNNGV.

The chain couples TRBV7-9 to TRBJ2-7, with D perhaps TRBD1 or TRBD2 (5 bases each). Germline CDR1 is SEHNR and CDR2 is FQNEAQ (reference sequence). V lost 5 bases to trimming and J lost 0 bases, with 14 bases between them. The CDR3 extends over 15 amino acids. DNA for the CDR3: TGTGCCAGCAGCAACCGGGACGGCGTCTCCTACGAGCAGTACTTC. Translating it yields CASSNRDGVSYEQYF.

This clone was recorded a few times. V is TRBV30 and J is TRBJ2-6; D unresolved. Germline V gene lookup returns CDR1 GTSNPN and CDR2 SVGIG (reference sequence). Deletions cut 0 bases from V and 4 bases from J, with 4 bases between. This CDR3 is built from 13 residues. This chain's CDR3 is CAWSVGGANVLTF. The CDR3 region has the DNA TGTGCCTGGAGTGTAGGGGGGGCCAACGTCCTGACTTTC.

The chain is built from TRBV9 and TRBJ2-7, with unresolved D. This CDR3 has 15 residues. Deletions cut 4 bases from V and 6 bases from J, with 20 bases between. Germline V CDR1 and CDR2: SGDLS, YYNGEE. The CDR3 region is CASSPPPPNGIEQYF. The DNA for the CDR3 is TGTGCCAGCAGCCCCCCTCCCCCTAATGGAATCGAGCAGTACTTC. The entire variable domain, with the rest obtained from reference TRBV9 and TRBJ2-7, is as follows: DSGVTQTPKHLITATGQRVTLRCSPRSGDLSVYWYQQSLDQGLQFLIQYYNGEERAKGNILERFSAQQFPDLHSELNLSSLELGDSALYFCASSPPPPNGIEQYFGPGTRLTVT.

This clone was found once. This rearrangement joins TRBV9 to TRBJ2-1; D is undetermined. The germline V and J ends were trimmed by 0 bases and 0 bases, with 7 bases remaining between them. The CDR3 has 15 amino acids. CDR1 and CDR2 (germline): SGDLS, YYNGEE. The chain's CDR3 is CASSVVGVSYNEQFF. As DNA, the CDR3 is TGTGCCAGCAGCGTAGTGGGTGTCTCCTACAATGAGCAGTTCTTC.

The chain employs TRBV13 and TRBJ2-7; 9 positions agree with TRBD1. Unmatched junction bases numbered 5, after V lost 5 bases and J lost 6 bases. The CDR3 has 13 residues. The germline CDR1 and CDR2 sequences are PRHDT and FYEKMQ (reference sequence). DNA for the CDR3: TGTGCCAGCAGCCTTAGGACAGGGGTCGAGCAGTACTTC. It codes for CASSLRTGVEQYF.

V and J are TRBV29-1 and TRBJ1-2; 9 bases agree with TRBD1. The CDR3 extends over 15 amino acids. Germline V lookup: CDR1 SQVTM, CDR2 ANQGSEA. V shed 1 base and J 3 bases; nucleotides not matched to a gene: 6. In DNA, the CDR3 is TGCAGCGTTGAAGCCCTATGGACAGGGGACTATGGCTACACCTTC. Translated: CSVEALWTGDYGYTF.

In the case of this clone: This sample also contains other DNA sequences that code for the same CDR3. The chain links TRBV5-4 to TRBJ2-6; D uncertain. CDR1 SGHNT and CDR2 YYREEE come from the germline V gene (reference sequence). The CDR3 totals 14 residues. Trimming removed 0 bases at V and 2 bases at J, with 3 bases between. As DNA, the CDR3 is TGTGCCAGCAGCTTGGGGGCTGGGGCCAACGTCCTGACTTTC. It encodes CASSLGAGANVLTF.

Details on this clone: At the DNA level, this CDR3 is encoded by other sequences in the same sample as well. This sequence joins TRBV4-3 and TRBJ2-1; 10 nucleotides align to TRBD2. The germline CDR1 and CDR2 sequences are LGHNA and YSLEER. The CDR3 is made up of 16 amino acids. Trimming at V came to 0 bases and at J to 3 bases, leaving 2 bases not matched to a gene. The CDR3 here is CASSQDSSGSYNEQFF. The CDR3 DNA reads as TGCGCCAGCAGCCAAGATTCTAGCGGGAGCTACAATGAGCAGTTCTTC.

The gene calls are TRBV4-1 and TRBJ2-6; D might be TRBD1 or TRBD2, each matching 7 bases. Per the germline V gene, CDR1 is MGHRA and CDR2 is YSYEKL. Deletions cut 3 bases from V and 0 bases from J, with 12 bases between. The CDR3 covers 17 residues. CDR3 residues: CASSHPGGGSGANVLTF. In nucleotides, the CDR3 is TGCGCCAGCAGCCACCCAGGGGGGGGCTCTGGGGCCAACGTCCTGACTTTC.

The chain couples TRBV4-1 to TRBJ1-2; D possibly corresponds to TRBD1 (5 bases). The germline V and J ends were trimmed by 3 bases and 0 bases, with 17 bases remaining between them. In germline, CDR1 is MGHRA, CDR2 YSYEKL. This CDR3 has 17 residues. The CDR3 region has the DNA TGCGCCAGCAGCCAGATCGGGACGGACTCTACTAACTATGGCTACACCTTC. Translated: CASSQIGTDSTNYGYTF.

The J gene is TRBJ2-1, the V gene TRBV2; 10 bases are a match to TRBD2. Germline V lookup: CDR1 SNHLY, CDR2 FYNNEI. V dropped 6 bases and J dropped 6; count of bases not matched to a gene: 5. The CDR3 runs 14 residues. The CDR3 sequence: CASRGTSVFNEQFF. CDR3 in DNA: TGTGCCAGCAGGGGGACTAGCGTATTCAATGAGCAGTTCTTC.

This chain links TRBV11-2 with TRBJ1-1; D not resolved. This CDR3 region has 16 residues. Trimming removed 1 base at V and 0 bases at J, with 12 bases between. Germline lookup yields CDR1 SGHAT and CDR2 FQNNGV. The CDR3 spells CASSLASAYMNTEAFF. The CDR3 DNA sequence: TGTGCCAGCAGCTTAGCGTCGGCCTACATGAACACTGAAGCTTTCTTT.